The 11 T cell receptor beta chains given below trace back to one sample, sequenced in a study of T cells in Graves' hyperthyroidism and ophthalmopathy. Amplified regions were TCR beta CDR3 sequences from RNA transcripts. Using the HTBI primer set, a first-round RT-PCR was run on the TCR CDR3. MiXCR was run by TCRdb on the multiplex PCR reads, yielding one entry per CDR3 protein. The sample holds about 610,000 distinct CDR3 sequences, around 15% seen once. Input material: blood. These receptors were collected from a woman in her thirties or forties with Graves' ophthalmopathy.

The V call is TRBV12-3 or TRBV12-4, the J call TRBJ2-5; TRBD2 might be the D (7 bases). V lost 8 bases and J 5 bases, leaving 12 bases between the germline ends. The CDR3 spans 12 residues. The CDR3 loop is CASGGGEETQYF. The DNA of the CDR3 is TGTGCCAGCGGAGGGGGGGAGGAGACCCAGTACTTC.

The rearrangement joins TRBV2 to TRBJ2-7; D gene ambiguous. This CDR3 region has 15 residues. Germline CDR1 is SNHLY and CDR2 is FYNNEI. Trimming removed 5 bases at V and 4 bases at J, with 18 bases between. The CDR3 sequence is CASSSFDGPGYEQYF. DNA for the CDR3: TGTGCCAGCAGTTCCTTCGACGGTCCTGGGTACGAGCAGTACTTC.

This clonotype was found many times. This chain joins TRBV27 and TRBJ2-7, with TRBD1 matching 7 bases. This CDR3 spans 14 amino acids. J was trimmed by 5 bases and V by 5 bases; bases with no gene match: 9. The germline gives CDR1 MNHEY, CDR2 SMNVEV (reference sequence). The CDR3 DNA reads TGTGCCAGCAGTCGCAACAGGGGTAGCCACGAGCAGTACTTC. Its translation: CASSRNRGSHEQYF.

Many counts were recorded for this clonotype. The chain joins TRBV10-3 to TRBJ2-7, with a tentative D call TRBD1 (6 bases). In germline, CDR1 is ENHRY, CDR2 SYGVKD. Between the trimmed V and J ends, which lost 0 bases and 0 bases, there was a span of 9 bases. This CDR3 comprises 15 residues. CDR3 sequence (DNA): TGTGCCATCAGTGAGTCGGGGGCCCTCTCCTACGAGCAGTACTTC. It yields the protein CAISESGALSYEQYF.

This clonotype was observed many times. The CDR3 region has the DNA TGCAGCGTTGATAGGTTGGACACCGGGGAGCTGTTTTTT. It specifies CSVDRLDTGELFF. The V and J genes are TRBV29-1 and TRBJ2-2; D unresolved. V was cut by 3 bases and J by 3 bases, with 8 bases left in between. Germline assignment: CDR1 SQVTM and CDR2 ANQGSEA. The CDR3 totals 13 residues.

The table lists this clonotype with a few counts. J is TRBJ1-2 and V is TRBV11-2, with 9 bases aligning to TRBD1. Trimming at V came to 0 bases and at J to 6 bases, leaving 5 bases not matched to a gene. Germline CDR1 is SGHAT and CDR2 is FQNNGV. CDR3 length equals 15 residues. In DNA form, the CDR3 reads TGTGCCAGCAGCTTAGAGGGACAGGGTGTTCATGGCTACACCTTC. The encoded protein is CASSLEGQGVHGYTF.

This clonotype has ten or more counts. V gene TRBV12-3 or TRBV12-4 combines with J gene TRBJ2-7; no firm D call. With 4 bases removed from V and 0 bases from J, the gap between germline ends came to 13 bases. The CDR3 is made up of 15 amino acids. CDR3 DNA sequence: TGTGCCAGCAGTTCACCGACAATGAGCTCCTACGAGCAGTACTTC. Translating it yields CASSSPTMSSYEQYF.

The sample holds a few counts of this clonotype. This rearrangement joins TRBV3-1 to TRBJ1-6, with D possibly being TRBD1 (6 bases). The CDR3 length is 13 residues. Germline V lookup: CDR1 LGHDT, CDR2 YNNKEL (reference sequence). V was clipped by 8 bases and J by 9 bases, with 14 bases between them. CDR3 protein: CASGNGGGSPLHF. As DNA, the CDR3 is TGTGCCAGCGGCAACGGGGGCGGTTCACCCCTCCACTTT. Complete variable domain (other parts from reference TRBV3-1 and TRBJ1-6): DTAVSQTPKYLVTQMGNDKSIKCEQNLGHDTMYWYKQDSKKFLKIMFSYNNKELIINETVPNRFSPKSPDKAHLNLHINSLELGDSAVYFCASGNGGGSPLHFGNGTRLTVT.

CDR3 residues: CASMPGVVYEQYF. The DNA for the CDR3 is TGTGCCAGCATGCCAGGAGTCGTGTACGAGCAGTACTTC. V usage is TRBV6-1 and J usage is TRBJ2-7, with D hard to call. Germline CDR1 is MNHNS and CDR2 is SASEGT. With 7 bases removed from V and 4 bases from J, the gap between germline ends came to 14 bases. This CDR3 spans 13 amino acids.

This clonotype was counted many times. The V gene is TRBV7-2, the J gene TRBJ1-2; D is undetermined. The CDR3 is made up of 12 amino acids. The germline V gene encodes CDR1 SGHTA and CDR2 FQGNSA. Trimming removed 4 bases at V and 9 bases at J, with 12 bases between. In DNA form, the CDR3 reads TGTGCCAGCAGCTCCGGACCCACCAGCTACACCTTC. Amino acid sequence: CASSSGPTSYTF.

This clonotype was detected ten times or more. The chain has TRBV2 and TRBJ1-5, with a weak D call TRBD1 (5 bases). This CDR3 is 14 amino acids long. Per germline, CDR1 SNHLY and CDR2 FYNNEI. With 8 bases removed from V and 4 bases from J, the gap between germline ends came to 15 bases. The CDR3 region has the DNA TGTGCCAGCCGTGTCGGGGGGGGAAATCAGCCCCAGCATTTT. The encoded protein is CASRVGGGNQPQHF. The whole variable domain, filled in from reference TRBV2 and TRBJ1-5, reads EPEVTQTPSHQVTQMGQEVILRCVPISNHLYFYWYRQILGQKVEFLVSFYNNEISEKSEIFDDQFSVERPDGSNFTLKIRSTKLEDSAMYFCASRVGGGNQPQHFGDGTRLSIL.